The 11 T cell receptor beta chains given below trace back to one sample, sequenced in a study of blood T cell repertoires in COVID-19. Assay: immunoSEQ multiplex PCR; the TCRdb copy retains only in-frame clones and omits some. The table lists 150,000 or so clones, about four fifths of them singletons, with approximately 9.2% in the top ten. Sequencing input: peripheral blood. These receptors were collected from a human donor with acute or convalescent COVID-19. The donor label of this sample is uncertain.

The chain uses TRBV5-1 and TRBJ2-3; D is unclear. V shed 0 bases and J shed 1 base, with 9 bases lying between them. This CDR3 region has 15 residues. Germline CDR1 and CDR2: SGHRS and YFSETQ. The CDR3 is CASSLGASGTDTQYF. In nucleotides, the CDR3 is TGCGCCAGCAGCTTGGGGGCTTCGGGCACAGATACGCAGTATTTT.

J is TRBJ2-3 and V is TRBV19; 7 bases agree with TRBD2. Trimming took 5 bases from V and 3 from J; bases not matched to a gene: 20. The CDR3 consists of 19 residues. CDR1 is LNHDA, CDR2 SQIVND, per germline (reference sequence). The CDR3 DNA reads TGTGCCAGTAGTCCCGGACTAGGCGGGGTTAAAATGGGGACAGATACGCAGTATTTT. Amino acids: CASSPGLGGVKMGTDTQYF.

The chain has TRBV5-4 and TRBJ2-1, with TRBD2 matching 7 bases. This CDR3 has 14 amino acids. Trimming took 2 bases from V and 3 from J; bases not matched to a gene: 2. The germline gives CDR1 SGHNT, CDR2 YYREEE (reference sequence). The CDR3 nucleotides are TGTGCCAGCAGCTTCGGGGGGTACTACAATGAGCAGTTCTTC. This codes for CASSFGGYYNEQFF.

The rearrangement links TRBV7-6 to TRBJ2-3; the match to TRBD1 covers 11 bases. CDR1 is SGHVS, CDR2 FNYEAQ, per germline. This CDR3 has 16 residues. Trimming removed 1 base from V and 5 bases from J; junction bases left unmatched: 5. The CDR3 DNA follows: TGTGCCAGCAGCTTAGAAGGACAGGGGGCGAGAGATACGCAGTATTTT. Translation gives CASSLEGQGARDTQYF.

V and J are TRBV5-6 and TRBJ1-2; 8 bases align to TRBD1. The CDR3 covers 15 residues. J lost 0 bases, V lost 1 base, and 2 bases had no gene match. Germline CDR1 is SGHDT and CDR2 is YYEEEE. CDR3 DNA sequence: TGTGCCAGCAGCTTGAGGGACAGGACTAACTATGGCTACACCTTC. Its translation is CASSLRDRTNYGYTF. The variable domain in full, completed from reference TRBV5-6 and TRBJ1-2, reads DAGVTQSPTHLIKTRGQQVTLRCSPKSGHDTVSWYQQALGQGPQFIFQYYEEEERQRGNFPDRFSGHQFPNYSSELNVNALLLGDSALYLCASSLRDRTNYGYTFGSGTRLTVV.

J is TRBJ2-3 and V is TRBV5-1; 7 nucleotides agree with TRBD2. The CDR3 is 14 residues long. V lost 4 bases, J lost 2 bases, and 4 bases stayed unmatched. Germline assignment: CDR1 SGHRS and CDR2 YFSETQ. CDR3 DNA: TGCGCCAGCAGCGGGGGGGAATTCACAGATACGCAGTATTTT. Translating it yields CASSGGEFTDTQYF.

In its sample, this clone was seen once. The chain employs TRBV6-4 and TRBJ1-1; 7 bases agree with TRBD1. The CDR3 extends over 13 amino acids. In germline, CDR1 is MRHNA, CDR2 SNTAGT. V lost 6 bases to trimming and J lost 10 bases; unmatched junction nucleotides: 11. CDR3 in amino acids: CASRPLHPGGAFF. The CDR3, as DNA: TGTGCCAGCAGGCCCCTACACCCAGGGGGAGCTTTCTTT.

This clone occurred once. The rearrangement joins TRBV5-4 to TRBJ2-2; 9 bases agree with TRBD1. Germline V gene lookup returns CDR1 SGHNT and CDR2 YYREEE (reference sequence). The CDR3 is 15 residues long. The ends lost 4 bases at V and 1 base at J; junction bases unmatched: 2. CDR3 sequence (DNA): TGTGCCAGCAGCGTGGGACAGGGGAACACCGGGGAGCTGTTTTTT. Translation: CASSVGQGNTGELFF.

Points on this clone: Other DNA sequences in this sample translate to the same CDR3. This rearrangement joins TRBV19 to TRBJ1-1; TRBD1 matches 8 bases. There are 15 residues in the CDR3. CDR1 LNHDA and CDR2 SQIVND come from the germline V gene (reference sequence). The J segment lost 5 bases and the V segment lost 0 bases, leaving 5 bases of the junction unmatched. CDR3 residues: CASSIDYRGGTEAFF. CDR3 coding DNA: TGTGCCAGTAGTATAGACTACAGGGGGGGGACTGAAGCTTTCTTT. Full variable domain (missing parts from reference TRBV19 and TRBJ1-1): DGGITQSPKYLFRKEGQNVTLSCEQNLNHDAMYWYRQDPGQGLRLIYYSQIVNDFQKGDIAEGYSVSREKKESFPLTVTSAQKNPTAFYLCASSIDYRGGTEAFFGQGTRLTVV.

The CDR3 reads CASTLGLAGEGTGELFF. CDR3 nucleotides: TGTGCCAGCACCCTGGGACTAGCGGGGGAAGGAACCGGGGAGCTGTTTTTT. V is TRBV2 and J is TRBJ2-2; 14 positions match TRBD2. Germline V CDR1 and CDR2: SNHLY, FYNNEI. CDR3 length: 17 amino acids. Trimming removed 7 bases from V and 5 bases from J; junction bases left unmatched: 9.

This chain connects TRBV5-1 to TRBJ1-2; the match to TRBD1 covers 7 bases. This CDR3 has 12 residues. The J segment lost 6 bases and the V segment lost 7 bases, leaving 6 bases of the junction unmatched. Germline CDR1 and CDR2: SGHRS and YFSETQ. CDR3 protein: CASLGQVDGYTF. The CDR3 coding sequence is TGCGCCAGCTTAGGACAGGTTGATGGCTACACCTTC.